This TCR beta chain was identified during a study of blood T cell repertoires in COVID-19. In the source study's methods: Using reference gene primer amplification, nucleated cell counts were estimated. Only in-frame clones appear in the TCRdb table, and some are missing; sequencing was by immunoSEQ multiplex PCR. The D gene and trimming were derived from the DNA, and the V and J assignments and clone size from that table. The data contain about 140,000 clones, about 80% of them seen just once; the ten biggest clones take up around 3.2%. Participant age was roughly 18 to 89 years, and participants resided in roughly 24 US areas. The CDR3 contains 15 residues. The V gene's germline CDR1 is LGHDT and CDR2 YNNKEL (reference sequence). V was trimmed by 0 bases and J by 5 bases, leaving 14 bases between them.

The clonotype originates from a woman in her forties or fifties who had recovered from COVID-19. The V and J genes are TRBV3-1 (or the pseudogene TRBV3-2) and TRBJ2-7; D possibly corresponds to TRBD2 (6 bases). The sequencing input was PBMCs or T cells enriched from blood (not recorded which). DNA of the CDR3: TGTGCCAGCAGCCAAGAATCTTTGGGGAGGAACGAGCAGTACTTC. This gives the protein CASSQESLGRNEQYF.